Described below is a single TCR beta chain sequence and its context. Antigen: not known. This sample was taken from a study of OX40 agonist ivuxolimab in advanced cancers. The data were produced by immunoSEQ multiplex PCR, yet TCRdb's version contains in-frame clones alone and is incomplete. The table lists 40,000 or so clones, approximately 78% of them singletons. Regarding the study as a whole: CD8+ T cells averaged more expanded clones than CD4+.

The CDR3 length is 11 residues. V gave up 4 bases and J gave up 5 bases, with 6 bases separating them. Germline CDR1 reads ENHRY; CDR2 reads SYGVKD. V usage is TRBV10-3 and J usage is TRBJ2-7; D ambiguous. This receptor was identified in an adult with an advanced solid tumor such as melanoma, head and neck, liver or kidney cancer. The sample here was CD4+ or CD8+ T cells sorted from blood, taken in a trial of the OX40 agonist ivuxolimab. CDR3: CAISGLDEQYF. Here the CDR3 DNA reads TGTGCCATCAGTGGTTTGGACGAGCAGTACTTC.